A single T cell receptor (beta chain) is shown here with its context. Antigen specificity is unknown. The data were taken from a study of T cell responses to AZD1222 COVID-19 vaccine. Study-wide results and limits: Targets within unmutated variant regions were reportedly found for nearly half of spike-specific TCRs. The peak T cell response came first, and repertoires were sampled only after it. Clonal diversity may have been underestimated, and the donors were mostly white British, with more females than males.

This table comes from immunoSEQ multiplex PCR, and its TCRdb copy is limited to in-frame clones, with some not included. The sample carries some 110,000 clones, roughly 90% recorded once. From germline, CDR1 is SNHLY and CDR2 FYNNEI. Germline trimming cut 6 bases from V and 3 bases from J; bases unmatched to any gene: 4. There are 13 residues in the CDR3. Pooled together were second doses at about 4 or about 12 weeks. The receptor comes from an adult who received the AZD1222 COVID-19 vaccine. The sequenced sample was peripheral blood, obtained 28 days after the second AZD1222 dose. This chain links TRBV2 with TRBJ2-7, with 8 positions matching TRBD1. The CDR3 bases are TGTGCCAGCAGGGACAGGGTATTCTACGAGCAGTACTTC. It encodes CASRDRVFYEQYF.